This T cell receptor beta chain was captured by sequencing in a study of response to subunit inactivated influenza vaccine. General study results and limits: After each seasonal influenza vaccination, few new T cells are recruited, the authors suggested.

Germline CDR1 SGDLS, CDR2 YYNGEE. The CDR3 sequence is 15 residues long. The V gene end was trimmed by 0 bases and the J gene end by 7 bases; junction bases not matched to a gene: 6. Notes on this clonotype: Its antigen is currently unknown.

MiXCR was run by TCRdb on the RT-PCR reads, yielding one entry per CDR3 protein. The table records some 520,000 distinct CDR3 sequences, 16% of them present only once. This chain joins TRBV9 and TRBJ2-5, with 10 bases matching TRBD2. This sequence originates from a man between 50 and 75 years old who received an inactivated influenza vaccine. Here the sequenced sample was CD4+ T cells sorted from PBMCs, taken less than 30 months after vaccination. The CDR3 loop is CASSVGSGGSVTQYF. CDR3 DNA sequence: TGTGCCAGCAGCGTAGGTAGCGGGGGGTCCGTGACCCAGTACTTC.